This T cell receptor beta chain was observed in a study of T cell responses to AZD1222 COVID-19 vaccine. Study outcomes and limitations: Researchers took repertoire samples only after the peak T cell response had come. With two AZD1222 doses given, Spike-specific TCR breadth and depth both rose.

The assay was immunoSEQ multiplex PCR, and TCRdb's table has in-frame clones only and misses some. The sample gives 140,000 or so clones, 88% of which show up once; around 3.1% is in the top ten. About this clone: Its target is unknown.

With V trimmed by 4 bases and J by 2 bases, 3 bases remained unmatched. The CDR3 is 14 amino acids. Germline V gene lookup returns CDR1 ENHRY and CDR2 SYGVKD. This material consisted of peripheral blood, taken 28 days after the second AZD1222 dose. The chain uses TRBV10-3 and TRBJ1-2, with 8 bases that match TRBD1. This clonotype was sampled from an adult who received the AZD1222 COVID-19 vaccine. The CDR3 bases are TGTGCCATCAGTGCGGGACAGGCAAACTATGGCTACACCTTC. Its translation: CAISAGQANYGYTF.